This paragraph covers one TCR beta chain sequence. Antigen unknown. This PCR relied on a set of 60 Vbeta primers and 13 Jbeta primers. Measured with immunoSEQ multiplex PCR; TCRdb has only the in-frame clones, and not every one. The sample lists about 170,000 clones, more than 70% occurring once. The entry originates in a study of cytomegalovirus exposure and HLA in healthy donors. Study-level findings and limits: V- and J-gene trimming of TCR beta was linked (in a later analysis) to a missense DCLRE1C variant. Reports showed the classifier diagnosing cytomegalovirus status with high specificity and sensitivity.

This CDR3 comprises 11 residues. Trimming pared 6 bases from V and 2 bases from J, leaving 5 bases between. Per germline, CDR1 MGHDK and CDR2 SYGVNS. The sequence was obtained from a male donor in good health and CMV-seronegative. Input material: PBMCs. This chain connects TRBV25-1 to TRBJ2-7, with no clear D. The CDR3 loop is CASRKPYEQYF. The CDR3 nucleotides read TGTGCCAGCAGAAAGCCCTACGAGCAGTACTTC.